One sample yielded the 5 T cell receptor beta chains listed below, sequenced in a study of blood T cells in healthy people across ages. Alongside a J-beta primer mix, a sample-barcoded 5' primer served in a second PCR lasting roughly 7 to 12 cycles. TCRdb reprocessed the 5' RACE reads via MiXCR and lists one record per CDR3 protein. The sample records 600,000 or so distinct CDR3 sequences, roughly 31% being singletons. Material: blood. All receptors come from a woman of 80 years or more in good health.

This clonotype has a single count. This chain uses TRBV9 with TRBJ2-5; D unresolved. Looked up from germline, CDR1 is SGDLS and CDR2 is YYNGEE. The V end lost 1 base, the J end lost 1 base, and 8 bases lay between the germline ends. The CDR3 length is 14 residues. CDR3 sequence: CASSVLGRQETQYF. The CDR3 DNA sequence: TGTGCCAGCAGCGTACTAGGGCGCCAAGAGACCCAGTACTTC.

There are a few counts of this clonotype. The V and J genes are TRBV2 and TRBJ1-3; TRBD1 matches at 10 bases. V lost 6 bases and J lost 3; bases outside the gene matches: 8. Looked up from germline, CDR1 is SNHLY and CDR2 is FYNNEI. The length of the CDR3 is 16 residues. CDR3 in amino acids: CASRRQGAMVGNTIYF. CDR3 nucleotide sequence: TGTGCCAGCAGGCGACAGGGGGCGATGGTTGGAAACACCATATATTTT.

The DNA of the CDR3 is TGCGCCAGCAGCTTGGACTATTCACCCCTCCACTTT. Its protein is CASSLDYSPLHF. The V gene is TRBV5-1, the J gene TRBJ1-6; D remains unclear. V lost 0 bases to trimming and J lost 8 bases, with 3 bases between them. CDR1 and CDR2 (germline): SGHRS, YFSETQ. This CDR3 is built from 12 residues.

This clonotype was seen more than once but under ten times. A much larger clone lies a single base off, so this may be a read error. The V gene is TRBV7-9, the J gene TRBJ2-5; 10 bases map to TRBD2. This CDR3 has 15 residues. Unmatched junction bases numbered 10, after V lost 1 base and J lost 11 bases. CDR1 and CDR2 from the germline V gene are SEHNR and FQNEAQ (reference sequence). This chain's CDR3 is CASSLDSGGFDEQYF. CDR3 in DNA: TGTGCCAGCAGCTTAGATAGCGGGGGGTTCGATGAGCAGTACTTC.

This clonotype occurred many times. The chain joins TRBV20-1 to TRBJ2-1, with 7 nucleotides matching TRBD2. Germline V gene data show CDR1 as DFQATT and CDR2 as SNEGSKA (reference sequence). The CDR3 runs 15 residues. The trim removed 2 bases at V and 3 bases at J, leaving 7 bases unmatched. The CDR3 DNA reads TGCAGTGCTAGAAAGGCTAGCGGACTCTACAATGAGCAGTTCTTC. This gives the protein CSARKASGLYNEQFF.